A single sample gave rise to the 25 T cell receptor beta chains below, sequenced in a study of CD8+ T cells in alopecia areata. cDNA serving as the sequencing template came from extracted, reverse transcribed RNA. Produced via immunoSEQ multiplex PCR; TCRdb's table is partial and in-frame only. The data contain approximately 180,000 clones, roughly 63% of them seen just once; the ten biggest clones take up roughly 17%. The treatment is: oral pan-JAK inhibitor, 5-10 mg twice daily. Source: CD4+ T cells sorted from blood, taken between weeks 55 and 65, from a patient treated with tofacitinib. These receptors were taken from a human donor with alopecia areata.

In this sample, this clone turned up a few times. V is TRBV29-1 and J is TRBJ1-5; the D is unclear. V was cut by 4 bases and J by 1 base, with 5 bases left in between. There are 12 residues in the CDR3. Germline CDR1 and CDR2: SQVTM and ANQGSEA. The CDR3, as DNA: TGCAGCGTTGCCGGGAGCAATCAGCCCCAGCATTTT. Translating gives CSVAGSNQPQHF.

The chain couples TRBV5-1 to TRBJ2-3; D gene unclear. This CDR3 comprises 15 residues. Trimming removed 4 bases at V and 2 bases at J, with 14 bases between. Germline V gene lookup returns CDR1 SGHRS and CDR2 YFSETQ. The chain's CDR3 is CASSLRGLYTDTQYF. DNA of the CDR3: TGCGCCAGCAGCCTCCGCGGCCTTTACACAGATACGCAGTATTTT. Together with reference TRBV5-1 and TRBJ2-3, the CDR3 gives the full variable domain: KAGVTQTPRYLIKTRGQQVTLSCSPISGHRSVSWYQQTPGQGLQFLFEYFSETQRNKGNFPGRFSGRQFSNSRSEMNVSTLELGDSALYLCASSLRGLYTDTQYFGPGTRLTVL.

Turning to this clone: Other DNA variants within this sample encode the same CDR3. The chain combines TRBV29-1 with TRBJ1-1, with TRBD1 matching over 8 bases. The germline V gene encodes CDR1 SQVTM and CDR2 ANQGSEA. This CDR3 has 13 residues. V dropped 6 bases and J dropped 0; count of bases not matched to a gene: 3. As DNA, the CDR3 is TGCAGCGTGGGACAGGTACTGAACACTGAAGCTTTCTTT. It codes for CSVGQVLNTEAFF.

This chain joins TRBV29-1 and TRBJ1-1, with 7 nucleotides matching TRBD1. V lost 6 bases and J lost 5; bases outside the gene matches: 9. Germline CDR1 is SQVTM and CDR2 is ANQGSEA. The CDR3 extends over 13 amino acids. The DNA for the CDR3 is TGCAGCGTCGGGACAGCTTTCGGGACTGAAGCTTTCTTT. Translated: CSVGTAFGTEAFF. The full variable domain, rest sourced from reference TRBV29-1 and TRBJ1-1, is SAVISQKPSRDICQRGTSLTIQCQVDSQVTMMFWYRQQPGQSLTLIATANQGSEATYESGFVIDKFPISRPNLTFSTLTVSNMSPEDSSIYLCSVGTAFGTEAFFGQGTRLTVV.

The table lists this clone with a few counts. The chain is built from TRBV29-1 and TRBJ1-1; D is unresolved. CDR1 is SQVTM, CDR2 ANQGSEA, per germline. The V end was cut by 7 bases, the J end by 0 bases, with 6 bases between. The CDR3 contains 11 residues. The CDR3 DNA follows: TGCAGCGCGGCAGTGAACACTGAAGCTTTCTTT. This gives the protein CSAAVNTEAFF. Looking up the rest from reference TRBV29-1 and TRBJ1-1 gives the full variable domain: SAVISQKPSRDICQRGTSLTIQCQVDSQVTMMFWYRQQPGQSLTLIATANQGSEATYESGFVIDKFPISRPNLTFSTLTVSNMSPEDSSIYLCSAAVNTEAFFGQGTRLTVV.

The CDR3 loop reads CSVRTSYNEQFF. As DNA, the CDR3 is TGCAGCGTTCGCACCTCTTACAATGAGCAGTTCTTC. The genes are TRBV29-1 and TRBJ2-1; D not resolved. CDR3 size: 12 residues. Trimming removed 5 bases from V and 4 bases from J, with 9 bases in between. From germline, CDR1 is SQVTM and CDR2 ANQGSEA.

The rearrangement joins TRBV11-2 to TRBJ1-2; no clear D. Germline CDR1 SGHAT, CDR2 FQNNGV. CDR3 size: 17 residues. V shed 2 bases and J shed 4 bases, with 20 bases lying between them. The CDR3 region is CASSLSAEGRRGYGYTF. CDR3 bases: TGTGCCAGCAGCTTAAGCGCAGAGGGCAGGAGAGGCTATGGCTACACCTTC.

The chain has TRBV2 and TRBJ2-3, with D maybe TRBD1 (6 bases). Trimming stripped 7 bases from V and 0 bases from J, with 20 bases between. The CDR3 spans 17 residues. Germline V CDR1 and CDR2: SNHLY, FYNNEI. The DNA for the CDR3 is TGTGCCAGCACCCCCAACCCGACAGGACACAGCACAGATACGCAGTATTTT. Translation: CASTPNPTGHSTDTQYF.

In its sample, this clone was seen a few times. The gene calls are TRBV29-1 and TRBJ1-2, with D perhaps TRBD1 (6 bases). Trimming pared 4 bases from V and 5 bases from J, leaving 14 bases between. This CDR3 is 13 amino acids long. CDR1 and CDR2 (germline): SQVTM, ANQGSEA. CDR3 loop: CSVGQGIGYGYTF. DNA for the CDR3: TGCAGCGTTGGGCAGGGGATAGGGTATGGCTACACCTTC.

V gene TRBV5-6 combines with J gene TRBJ2-7, with D possibly TRBD2 on 7 matching bases. This CDR3 has 14 amino acids. V was pared by 3 bases and J by 0 bases, with 10 bases between. Looked up from germline, CDR1 is SGHDT and CDR2 is YYEEEE. The CDR3 loop is CASSWGGTSYEQYF. CDR3 bases: TGTGCCAGCAGCTGGGGGGGCACCTCCTACGAGCAGTACTTC.

The rearrangement joins TRBV30 to TRBJ2-1, with TRBD2 matching over 12 bases. Trimming at V came to 3 bases and at J to 7 bases, leaving 7 bases not matched to a gene. The CDR3 sequence is 15 residues long. Germline-derived CDR1 and CDR2 are GTSNPN and SVGIG (reference sequence). CDR3 in DNA: TGTGCCTGGAGGGCACTAGCGGGGGGCGTAAATGAGCAGTTCTTC. Protein sequence: CAWRALAGGVNEQFF.

The chain joins TRBV19 to TRBJ2-7, with 11 positions matching TRBD1. Trimming took 4 bases from V and 2 from J; bases not matched to a gene: 10. In germline, CDR1 is LNHDA, CDR2 SQIVND (reference sequence). This CDR3 has 17 residues. CDR3 nucleotide sequence: TGTGCCAGTAGTAAGGACAGGGGGCCCTTCGGGACCTACGAGCAGTACTTC. It specifies CASSKDRGPFGTYEQYF.

The table lists this clone with a few counts. The chain couples TRBV9 to TRBJ2-2, with D unresolved. Germline lookup yields CDR1 SGDLS and CDR2 YYNGEE. V was clipped by 0 bases and J by 0 bases, with 6 bases between them. This CDR3 has 15 residues. The CDR3, as DNA: TGTGCCAGCAGCGTAGGGGCAGCGAACACCGGGGAGCTGTTTTTT. Translating gives CASSVGAANTGELFF. The full variable domain, completed using reference TRBV9 and TRBJ2-2, is DSGVTQTPKHLITATGQRVTLRCSPRSGDLSVYWYQQSLDQGLQFLIQYYNGEERAKGNILERFSAQQFPDLHSELNLSSLELGDSALYFCASSVGAANTGELFFGEGSRLTVL.

This clone appeared once. The J gene is TRBJ2-4, the V gene TRBV11-2; the D is unclear. Germline CDR1 reads SGHAT; CDR2 reads FQNNGV. Trimming took off 5 bases at V and 12 bases at J, with 14 bases between the two ends. The CDR3 is 12 amino acids. The CDR3 reads CASSAAGRNQYF. For the CDR3, the DNA is TGTGCCAGCAGCGCCGCCGGCAGAAATCAGTACTTC. Based on the CDR3 plus reference TRBV11-2 and TRBJ2-4, the full variable domain is EAGVAQSPRYKIIEKRQSVAFWCNPISGHATLYWYQQILGQGPKLLIQFQNNGVVDDSQLPKDRFSAERLKGVDSTLKIQPAKLEDSAVYLCASSAAGRNQYFGAGTRLSVL.

The chain is built from TRBV2 and TRBJ1-2, with 9 bases that match TRBD1. CDR1 is SNHLY and CDR2 is FYNNEI in the germline V gene. J was trimmed by 1 base and V by 4 bases; bases with no gene match: 7. This CDR3 comprises 16 residues. In DNA form, the CDR3 reads TGTGCCAGCAGTGTCTCTCGACAGGGGGGTAACTATGGCTACACCTTC. Translating gives CASSVSRQGGNYGYTF.

The chain uses TRBV30 and TRBJ2-4, with a tentative D call TRBD1 (6 bases). The germline V gene encodes CDR1 GTSNPN and CDR2 SVGIG (reference sequence). With 4 bases removed from V and 3 bases from J, the gap between germline ends came to 16 bases. The CDR3 totals 15 residues. CDR3 amino acids: CAWKGHEGVKNIQYF. CDR3 bases: TGTGCCTGGAAGGGGCACGAGGGGGTCAAAAACATTCAGTACTTC.

The rearrangement uses TRBV29-1 and TRBJ1-1; TRBD1 agrees at 12 bases. CDR1 and CDR2 (germline): SQVTM, ANQGSEA. J was trimmed by 6 bases and V by 7 bases; bases with no gene match: 9. The CDR3 has 14 amino acids. CDR3 sequence reads: CSGGTGGNVAEAFF. The CDR3, as DNA: TGCAGCGGTGGGACAGGGGGCAATGTGGCTGAAGCTTTCTTT.

This chain links TRBV19 with TRBJ1-6; D unclear. Trimming took off 6 bases at V and 5 bases at J, with 8 bases between the two ends. The CDR3 contains 13 residues. Germline V gives CDR1 LNHDA, CDR2 SQIVND (reference sequence). The CDR3 DNA reads TGTGCCAGTAGCAGGAATCATAATTCACCCCTCCACTTT. It codes for CASSRNHNSPLHF.

V and J are TRBV30 and TRBJ1-5; 7 bases align to TRBD1. V lost 1 base to trimming and J lost 1 base; unmatched junction nucleotides: 1. CDR3 length equals 14 residues. Germline loops: CDR1 GTSNPN, CDR2 SVGIG (reference sequence). This CDR3 reads CAWSGGQSNQPQHF. CDR3 DNA: TGTGCCTGGAGTGGGGGACAGAGCAATCAGCCCCAGCATTTT.

This clone was recorded a few times. The chain combines TRBV27 with TRBJ1-1, with 8 nucleotides matching TRBD1. This CDR3 is 16 amino acids long. V lost 3 bases to trimming and J lost 0 bases; unmatched junction nucleotides: 6. In germline, CDR1 is MNHEY, CDR2 SMNVEV (reference sequence). CDR3 amino acids: CASSFDRGSMNTEAFF. The DNA for the CDR3 is TGTGCCAGCAGTTTCGACAGGGGCTCTATGAACACTGAAGCTTTCTTT.

V usage is TRBV2 and J usage is TRBJ1-2; D might be TRBD1 (6 bases). The germline V gene encodes CDR1 SNHLY and CDR2 FYNNEI. Trimming left V 1 base short and J 4 bases short, with 7 bases between. CDR3 length: 13 residues. In DNA, the CDR3 is TGTGCCAGCAGTGAAGACAGGGCCTATGGCTACACCTTC. Its translation: CASSEDRAYGYTF.

This chain connects TRBV7-9 to TRBJ1-1, with 7 bases identical to TRBD1. This CDR3 has 15 residues. The V gene's germline CDR1 is SEHNR and CDR2 FQNEAQ (reference sequence). The trim removed 5 bases at V and 4 bases at J, leaving 10 bases unmatched. The CDR3 region has the DNA TGTGCCAGCAGCCGTTCTACAGGGGCGGGCACTGAAGCTTTCTTT. It encodes CASSRSTGAGTEAFF.

The rearrangement uses TRBV29-1 and TRBJ1-4; no clear D. V dropped 4 bases and J dropped 8 bases, with 11 bases sitting between them. Germline V CDR1 and CDR2: SQVTM, ANQGSEA. This CDR3 has 12 amino acids. The CDR3 sequence: CSVAPEGEKLFF. CDR3 coding DNA: TGCAGCGTTGCCCCGGAAGGGGAAAAACTGTTTTTT.

This clone occurred a few times. This chain links TRBV10-3 with TRBJ2-1, with D perhaps matching TRBD1 or TRBD2 (5 bases each). The CDR3 loop spans 16 amino acids. With 6 bases removed from V and 0 bases from J, the gap between germline ends came to 15 bases. The germline CDR1 and CDR2 sequences are ENHRY and SYGVKD. In DNA form, the CDR3 reads TGTGCCATCAGACCGGGGCGGAGTAGCTCCTACAATGAGCAGTTCTTC. Its protein is CAIRPGRSSSYNEQFF.

J is TRBJ1-1 and V is TRBV5-6, with D unclear. V was clipped by 4 bases and J by 4 bases, with 14 bases between them. The CDR3 is 14 amino acids. Germline V gene lookup returns CDR1 SGHDT and CDR2 YYEEEE. DNA of the CDR3: TGTGCCAGCAGCCTAAGGATGAAAGGCACTGAAGCTTTCTTT. This translates into CASSLRMKGTEAFF.